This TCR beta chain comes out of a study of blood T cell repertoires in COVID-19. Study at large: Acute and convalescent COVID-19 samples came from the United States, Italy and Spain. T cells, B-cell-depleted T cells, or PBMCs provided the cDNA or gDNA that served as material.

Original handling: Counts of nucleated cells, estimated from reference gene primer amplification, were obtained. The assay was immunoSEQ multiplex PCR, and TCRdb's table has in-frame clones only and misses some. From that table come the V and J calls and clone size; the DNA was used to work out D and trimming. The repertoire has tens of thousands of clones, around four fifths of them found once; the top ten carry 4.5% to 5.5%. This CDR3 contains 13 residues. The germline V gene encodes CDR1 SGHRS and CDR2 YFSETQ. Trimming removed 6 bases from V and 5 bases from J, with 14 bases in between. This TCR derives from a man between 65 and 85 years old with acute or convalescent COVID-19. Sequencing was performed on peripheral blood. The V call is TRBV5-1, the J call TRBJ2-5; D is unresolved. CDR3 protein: CASKSRPQETQYF. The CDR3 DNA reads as TGCGCCAGCAAGTCGAGGCCCCAGGAGACCCAGTACTTC.